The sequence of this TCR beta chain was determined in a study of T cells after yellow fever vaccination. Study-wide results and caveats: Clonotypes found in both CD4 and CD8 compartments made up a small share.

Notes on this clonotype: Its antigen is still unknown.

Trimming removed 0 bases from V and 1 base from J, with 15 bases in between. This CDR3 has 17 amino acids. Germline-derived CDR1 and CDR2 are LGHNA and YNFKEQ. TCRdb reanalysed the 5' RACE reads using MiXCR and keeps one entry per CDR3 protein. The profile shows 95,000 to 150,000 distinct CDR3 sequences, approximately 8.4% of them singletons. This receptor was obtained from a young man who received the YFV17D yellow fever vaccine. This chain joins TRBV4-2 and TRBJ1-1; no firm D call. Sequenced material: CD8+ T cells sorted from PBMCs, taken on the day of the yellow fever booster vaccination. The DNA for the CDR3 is TGTGCCAGCAGCCAAGAACGGGTCGGGTTTGGGAACACTGAAGCTTTCTTT. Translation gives CASSQERVGFGNTEAFF.